This T cell receptor beta chain originates from a study of PD-1 blockade in classical Hodgkin lymphoma. No patient escaped relapse after autologous stem cell transplantation, and brentuximab vedotin exposure varied. Assay used: immunoSEQ multiplex PCR; TCRdb lists only in-frame clones, some missing. This sample has 80,000 to 100,000 clones, with roughly 90% found just once. This CDR3 has 16 residues. V lost 2 bases and J lost 7; bases outside the gene matches: 9. Germline V lookup: CDR1 MNHEY, CDR2 SMNVEV (reference sequence). This TCR came from a human donor with classical Hodgkin lymphoma. The input for sequencing was peripheral blood mononuclear cells (PBMCs), taken at baseline. The chain recombines TRBV27 with TRBJ1-2; 11 bases align to TRBD1. CDR3 protein: CASSLGSFGTGGGYTF. The CDR3 DNA reads as TGTGCCAGCAGTTTAGGATCCTTCGGGACAGGGGGTGGCTACACCTTC.